These 25 T cell receptor beta chains share one sample of origin, sequenced in a study of cytomegalovirus exposure and HLA in healthy donors. In the PCR, 60 Vbeta and 13 Jbeta primers were used. This table comes from immunoSEQ multiplex PCR, and its TCRdb copy is limited to in-frame clones, with some not included. The repertoire table contains 40,000 or so clones. Sequencing was done on a sample of PBMCs. These receptor sequences come from a woman aged 25 to 39 in good health and CMV-seropositive.

V is TRBV5-6 and J is TRBJ1-2; the D gene is possibly TRBD1 (5 bases). Trimming took 1 base from V and 7 from J, leaving 11 bases between them. The CDR3 covers 13 residues. The germline V gene encodes CDR1 SGHDT and CDR2 YYEEEE. Written as DNA, the CDR3 is TGTGCCAGCAGCTTGATCTCGGGGGGTGGCTACACCTTC. This translates into CASSLISGGGYTF.

This chain uses TRBV28 with TRBJ1-4; 10 nucleotides align to TRBD1. Germline loops: CDR1 MDHEN, CDR2 SYDVKM. The trim removed 4 bases at V and 7 bases at J, leaving 6 bases unmatched. The CDR3 sequence is 15 residues long. CDR3 DNA: TGTGCCAGCAGTTCCTCCGGGACAGGGGTTGAAAAACTGTTTTTT. Amino acid sequence: CASSSSGTGVEKLFF.

The rearrangement joins TRBV11-3 to TRBJ2-1; 8 bases are a match to TRBD2. The CDR3 extends over 15 amino acids. Germline V gene data show CDR1 as SGHNT and CDR2 as YENEEA. After removal of 2 bases from V and 6 bases from J, the junction contained 6 bases not matched to a gene. CDR3 residues: CASSLSGGALNEQFF. The CDR3 nucleotides read TGTGCCAGCAGCTTATCGGGGGGGGCCCTCAATGAGCAGTTCTTC.

The CDR3 sequence is CASSRHMNTEAFF. The CDR3 bases are TGTGCCAGCAGCCGTCACATGAACACTGAAGCTTTCTTT. The chain recombines TRBV7-2 with TRBJ1-1, with unresolved D. Germline CDR1 reads SGHTA; CDR2 reads FQGNSA. The V end lost 5 bases, the J end lost 0 bases, and 7 bases lay between the germline ends. The CDR3 is 13 residues long. The entire variable domain, with the rest obtained from reference TRBV7-2 and TRBJ1-1, is as follows: GAGVSQSPSNKVTEKGKDVELRCDPISGHTALYWYRQSLGQGLEFLIYFQGNSAPDKSGLPSDRFSAERTGGSVSTLTIQRTQQEDSAVYLCASSRHMNTEAFFGQGTRLTVV.

J is TRBJ1-3 and V is TRBV28, with D unresolved. Looked up from germline, CDR1 is MDHEN and CDR2 is SYDVKM. The CDR3 is 17 residues long. Trimming took 2 bases from V and 0 from J, leaving 14 bases between them. As DNA, the CDR3 is TGTGCCAGCAGTTTAGGAGAGAGATACCTCTCTGGAAACACCATATATTTT. Protein product: CASSLGERYLSGNTIYF.

V gene TRBV10-1 combines with J gene TRBJ2-3; 10 nucleotides match TRBD2. This CDR3 is 18 amino acids long. Germline CDR1 is WNHNN and CDR2 is SYGVQD (reference sequence). Trimming at V came to 2 bases and at J to 0 bases, leaving 8 bases not matched to a gene. The CDR3 DNA sequence: TGCGCCAGCAGTGAGGGGGCTAGCGGGGGTCCTAGCACAGATACGCAGTATTTT. Translating it yields CASSEGASGGPSTDTQYF.

The chain has TRBV4-2 and TRBJ2-5; 9 positions match TRBD2. V shed 0 bases and J 9 bases; nucleotides not matched to a gene: 14. The CDR3 is 17 amino acids. Germline lookup yields CDR1 LGHNA and CDR2 YNFKEQ. The chain's CDR3 is CASSQEASGMSKGAQYF. In nucleotides, the CDR3 is TGTGCCAGCAGCCAAGAGGCTAGCGGGATGAGTAAGGGGGCCCAGTACTTC.

The V and J genes are TRBV11-2 and TRBJ2-3; 8 nucleotides align to TRBD2. CDR1 is SGHAT, CDR2 FQNNGV, per germline. This CDR3 spans 14 amino acids. V was clipped by 4 bases and J by 4 bases; unmatched bases: 4. The CDR3 here is CASSSGLVADTQYF. The DNA for the CDR3 is TGTGCCAGCAGCTCGGGACTAGTTGCAGATACGCAGTATTTT.

The chain employs TRBV6-5 and TRBJ1-4, with TRBD1 matching 11 bases. From germline, CDR1 is MNHEY and CDR2 SVGAGI. CDR3 length: 13 residues. After removal of 5 bases from V and 10 bases from J, the junction contained 3 bases not matched to a gene. This chain's CDR3 is CASSRTGGGKLFF. Here the CDR3 DNA reads TGTGCCAGCAGTAGGACAGGGGGCGGAAAACTGTTTTTT.

The rearrangement joins TRBV6-1 to TRBJ2-7, with D possibly matching TRBD1 (5 bases). This CDR3 spans 15 amino acids. Germline V lookup: CDR1 MNHNS, CDR2 SASEGT. V lost 2 bases and J 4 bases, leaving 15 bases between the germline ends. The CDR3 bases are TGTGCCAGCAGTGAAAGAGAAGGGGAACCGTACGAGCAGTACTTC. It translates to CASSEREGEPYEQYF.

Remarks on this clone: At one end, the junction sequence differs from germline, possibly due to a read error. The rearrangement uses TRBV30 and TRBJ2-1; 14 nucleotides line up with TRBD2. This CDR3 comprises 17 residues. The germline V gene encodes CDR1 GTSNPN and CDR2 SVGIG (reference sequence). Here the CDR3 reads CAFAGTSGGLSDNEQFF. DNA of the CDR3: TGTGCCTTCGCCGGGACTAGCGGGGGCCTCTCCGACAATGAGCAGTTCTTC.

The chain's CDR3 is CSVGFGVGGDGYTF. The CDR3 DNA follows: TGCAGCGTTGGGTTCGGGGTTGGAGGTGATGGCTACACCTTC. The chain employs TRBV29-1 and TRBJ1-2; the D is unclear. This CDR3 is built from 14 residues. Germline loops: CDR1 SQVTM, CDR2 ANQGSEA. V was trimmed by 4 bases and J by 6 bases, leaving 18 bases between them.

The chain is built from TRBV7-9 and TRBJ2-7, with D perhaps TRBD1 (5 bases). The germline gives CDR1 SEHNR, CDR2 FQNEAQ (reference sequence). Trimming stripped 10 bases from V and 3 bases from J, with 16 bases between. The CDR3 extends over 13 amino acids. CDR3 nucleotide sequence: TGTGCCACTAAGACAGCTAACAACTACGAGCAGTACTTC. It specifies CATKTANNYEQYF.

The chain employs TRBV7-8 and TRBJ1-3, with D possibly matching TRBD1 (5 bases). CDR1 and CDR2 from the germline V gene are SGHVS and FQNEAQ. Trimming took 3 bases from V and 7 from J, leaving 13 bases between them. The CDR3 loop spans 14 amino acids. Here the CDR3 reads CASSLQGISNTIYF. The CDR3 bases are TGTGCCAGCAGCTTGCAGGGTATATCGAACACCATATATTTT.

The V call is TRBV23-1, the J call TRBJ1-5; maybe TRBD1 (6 bases). TRBV23-1 is reported as an ORF; its role is uncertain. The V end was cut by 10 bases, the J end by 5 bases, with 24 bases between. The CDR3 loop spans 16 amino acids. The DNA of the CDR3 is TGCGCCACTTACAGGGCGAGTCCCCTAAACCATCAGCCCCAGCATTTT. Protein product: CATYRASPLNHQPQHF.

The chain carries TRBV9 and TRBJ2-2; 8 bases align to TRBD2. CDR1 is SGDLS, CDR2 YYNGEE, per germline. The CDR3 is 17 residues long. J gave up 2 bases and V 2 bases, and 8 bases lay outside the gene matches. In DNA form, the CDR3 reads TGTGCCAGCAGCGTTCTGGCGGGGGGCACCAACACCGGGGAGCTGTTTTTT. The encoded protein is CASSVLAGGTNTGELFF.

This chain links TRBV7-9 with TRBJ2-7; TRBD1 is a possible D gene (5 bases). Trimming took off 3 bases at V and 5 bases at J, with 14 bases between the two ends. The germline V gene has CDR1 SEHNR and CDR2 FQNEAQ (reference sequence). The CDR3 spans 14 residues. The CDR3 protein is CASSLATDFNEQYF. CDR3 nucleotide sequence: TGTGCCAGCAGCTTGGCGACAGATTTCAACGAGCAGTACTTC.

Remarks on this clone: One end of the junction is discordant with germline, which a read error may explain. In the same sample, other DNA sequences code for this CDR3. The J gene is TRBJ2-5, the V gene TRBV5-1, with TRBD1 matching 9 bases. This CDR3 is 14 amino acids long. Per the germline V gene, CDR1 is SGHRS and CDR2 is YFSETQ. The CDR3 DNA reads TGCGCCAGCAGATCGGACAGGGGTGGGGAGACTCAGTACTTC. Protein product: CASRSDRGGETQYF. The whole variable domain, remainder taken from reference TRBV5-1 and TRBJ2-5, is KAGVTQTPRYLIKTRGQQVTLSCSPISGHRSVSWYQQTPGQGLQFLFEYFSETQRNKGNFPGRFSGRQFSNSRSEMNVSTLELGDSALYLCASRSDRGGETQYFGPGTRLLVL.

The rearrangement joins TRBV11-2 to TRBJ2-3; 10 bases fit TRBD2. The J segment lost 9 bases and the V segment lost 8 bases, leaving 14 bases of the junction unmatched. Germline V lookup: CDR1 SGHAT, CDR2 FQNNGV. The CDR3 totals 15 residues. The CDR3: CASVAYSGGLTTQYF. The CDR3 bases are TGTGCCAGCGTGGCGTATAGCGGGGGGCTGACCACGCAGTATTTT. The full variable domain, in which reference TRBV11-2 and TRBJ2-3 provide the parts outside the CDR3, is EAGVAQSPRYKIIEKRQSVAFWCNPISGHATLYWYQQILGQGPKLLIQFQNNGVVDDSQLPKDRFSAERLKGVDSTLKIQPAKLEDSAVYLCASVAYSGGLTTQYFGPGTRLTVL.

The rearrangement joins TRBV5-1 to TRBJ2-3; D is unresolved. CDR3 length: 14 residues. The germline gives CDR1 SGHRS, CDR2 YFSETQ. Trimming stripped 4 bases from V and 1 base from J, with 10 bases between. DNA of the CDR3: TGCGCCAGCAGCGTATTTACGGGCACAGATACGCAGTATTTT. Its translation is CASSVFTGTDTQYF.

The rearrangement links TRBV7-9 to TRBJ2-7; D is uncertain. V lost 1 base to trimming and J lost 2 bases, with 9 bases between them. The germline CDR1 and CDR2 sequences are SEHNR and FQNEAQ (reference sequence). This CDR3 region has 14 residues. The CDR3 DNA follows: TGTGCCAGCAGCTTAGATACGGTCCCCTACGAGCAGTACTTC. This translates into CASSLDTVPYEQYF.

The chain uses TRBV5-1 and TRBJ2-4; 11 nucleotides agree with TRBD2. Per germline, CDR1 SGHRS and CDR2 YFSETQ. Trimming cost V 1 base and J 6 bases; bases outside gene matches: 6. The CDR3 runs 16 residues. The CDR3 region has the DNA TGCGCCAGCAGCTTGTCACTAGCGGGGGCGAGAAACATTCAGTACTTC. It encodes CASSLSLAGARNIQYF.

V is TRBV18 and J is TRBJ1-1; D gene ambiguous. V was trimmed by 0 bases and J by 1 base, leaving 12 bases between them. The CDR3 is made up of 16 amino acids. CDR1 is KGHSH and CDR2 is LQKENI in the germline V gene. CDR3 nucleotide sequence: TGTGCCAGCTCACCACCCGGGATTGTCCCGAACACTGAAGCTTTCTTT. It encodes CASSPPGIVPNTEAFF.

The V call is TRBV2, the J call TRBJ1-6, with D unresolved. Trimming left V 4 bases short and J 5 bases short, with 15 bases between. Germline assignment: CDR1 SNHLY and CDR2 FYNNEI. The CDR3 extends over 16 amino acids. The DNA of the CDR3 is TGTGCCAGCAGTGTCTCAGTGCTTCAAGATAATTCACCCCTCCACTTT. It translates to CASSVSVLQDNSPLHF.

The chain is built from TRBV27 and TRBJ2-7; the D gene is possibly TRBD1 (6 bases). Germline values: CDR1 MNHEY, CDR2 SMNVEV (reference sequence). Trimming shortened V by 2 bases and J by 3 bases, and 8 bases separated the two germline ends. The CDR3 spans 13 residues. CDR3 in DNA: TGTGCCAGCAGTTTACAGGGGTTCTACGAGCAGTACTTC. Translated: CASSLQGFYEQYF.